What follows describes a single TCR beta chain. Its antigen is not known. The data are from a study of CD8+CD57+ T cells in acquired aplastic anemia. Turning to the study itself: The mean DNA yield obtained from sorted CD4+ and CD8+ cells came to 3 to 3.5 ug.

Profiles of TCR beta VDJ and CDR3 were generated from a genomic DNA template. One entry per CDR3 protein, called by TCRdb with MiXCR from the reads. The table records fewer than 100,000 distinct CDR3 sequences, around 44% of them present only once. The CDR3 spans 16 residues. Trimming shortened V by 5 bases and J by 8 bases, and 19 bases separated the two germline ends. Germline V lookup: CDR1 LNHNV, CDR2 YYDKDF (reference sequence). Overall study results and limits: Patients and controls shared twenty-nine CD8+ CDR3 sequences, highly expressed in patients.

This sequence joins TRBV15 and TRBJ1-6; perhaps TRBD1 as D (6 bases). This sequence originates from a human donor in good health, serving as a control. The material sequenced was sorted CD4+, CD8+, or CD8+CD57+ T cells (not recorded which) from PBMCs. The CDR3 is CATSANARGADSPLHF. The CDR3 DNA sequence: TGTGCCACCAGCGCAAATGCGAGGGGGGCGGATTCACCCCTCCACTTT.